Listed below are T cell receptor beta chains from one sample, sequenced in a study of Ad26.COV2.S vaccination and SARS-CoV-2 variants. Some clones are missing from TCRdb's copy, which holds only in-frame ones; the method was immunoSEQ multiplex PCR. This table has some 370,000 clones, 83% appearing once. The sequences come from peripheral blood, collected in a trial of Ad26.COV2.S vaccine versus placebo. These receptors were obtained from a person aged 18-60 years who received the Ad26.COV2.S COVID-19 vaccine or a placebo. Each CDR3 is given with its conserved first and last residue. D genes are given only for firm matches. Clone size is shown for a subset of rows, as once, few, many or a class of expanded clone.

TRBD2 . TRBJ2-1 TRBV7-3 CASTGTPPLAGGPYNEQFF TGTGCCAGCACCGGAACCCCCCCACTAGCGGGAGGGCCCTACAATGAGCAGTTCTTC
. few TRBJ1-1 TRBV5-1 CASSLKGVDTEAFF TGCGCCAGCAGCTTGAAGGGGGTTGACACTGAAGCTTTCTTT
TRBD2 . TRBJ2-7 TRBV30 CAWSVQAGGGYF TGTGCCTGGAGTGTACAGGCGGGGGGCGGCTACTTC
. . TRBJ2-3 TRBV9 CASSVRPEAADTQYF TGTGCCAGCAGCGTAAGGCCTGAAGCAGCAGATACGCAGTATTTT
. . TRBJ2-7 TRBV11-2 CASSLDSRGFYEQYF TGTGCCAGCAGCTTGGACAGTAGGGGATTCTACGAGCAGTACTTC
TRBD2 few TRBJ2-7 TRBV11-1 CASSLRLAGPYEQYF TGTGCCAGCAGCTTACGACTAGCGGGGCCCTACGAGCAGTACTTC
. . TRBJ2-7 TRBV5-1 CASSLRAEQVYEQYF TGCGCCAGCAGCTTAAGGGCAGAGCAAGTCTACGAGCAGTACTTC
. . TRBJ2-7 TRBV19 CASSPDGYEQYF TGTGCCTCCAGCCCCGACGGTTACGAGCAGTACTTC
TRBD2 . TRBJ2-5 TRBV9 CASSEGLAGGIQETQYF TGTGCCAGCAGCGAGGGGCTAGCGGGGGGTATCCAAGAGACCCAGTACTTC
TRBD1 . TRBJ1-1 TRBV5-6 CASSGAGTGYTEAFF TGTGCCAGCAGCGGGGCCGGGACAGGGTACACTGAAGCTTTCTTT
. . TRBJ1-5 TRBV7-2 CASSLAGDQPQHF TGTGCCAGCAGCTTAGCTGGGGACCAGCCCCAGCATTTT
. . TRBJ1-1 TRBV11-3 CASSWTVNTEAFF TGTGCCAGCAGTTGGACGGTGAACACTGAAGCTTTCTTT
. . TRBJ1-6 TRBV19 CASSGVDSSPLHF TGTGCCAGCTCCGGGGTAGATTCGTCACCCCTCCACTTT
TRBD1 . TRBJ2-7 TRBV5-1 CASSFDRGHEQYF TGCGCCAGCAGCTTCGACAGGGGCCACGAGCAGTACTTC
. . TRBJ1-5 TRBV5-4 CASSSDWDQPQHF TGTGCCAGCAGCTCGGACTGGGATCAGCCCCAGCATTTT
. many TRBJ1-2 TRBV19 CASTPTGGIGYGYTF TGTGCCAGTACCCCAACCGGGGGGATTGGCTATGGCTACACCTTC
TRBD2 . TRBJ2-7 TRBV4-2 CASSQEGTRVSYEQYF TGTGCCAGCAGCCAAGAGGGGACTAGGGTTTCCTACGAGCAGTACTTC
. . TRBJ2-7 TRBV6-2/TRBV6-3 CASSVDSLTYEQYF TGTGCCAGCAGTGTCGACAGCCTTACCTACGAGCAGTACTTC
. few TRBJ1-5 TRBV10-1 CASSETGRHPLGNQPQHF TGCGCCAGCAGTGAGACAGGGAGACACCCCCTCGGCAATCAGCCCCAGCATTTT
TRBD2 . TRBJ2-3 TRBV7-2 CASRPPGVAGGPTDTQYF TGTGCCAGCAGACCCCCCGGGGTGGCGGGGGGGCCTACAGATACGCAGTATTTT
TRBD1 . TRBJ2-7 TRBV7-9 CASSSQGAGYEQYF TGTGCCAGCAGCTCACAGGGGGCAGGGTACGAGCAGTACTTC
TRBD1 . TRBJ1-1 TRBV6-5 CASSSYYRGRTEAFF TGTGCCAGCAGTTCCTACTACAGGGGAAGAACTGAAGCTTTCTTT
. . TRBJ2-5 TRBV15 CATSRDVGSQYF TGTGCCACCAGCAGAGATGTCGGGTCCCAGTACTTC
. few TRBJ1-3 TRBV4-2 CASSQDPFRALAGNTIYF TGTGCCAGCAGCCAAGATCCGTTTAGAGCTCTTGCAGGAAACACCATATATTTT
. . TRBJ1-2 TRBV5-6 CASSLADTGTNYGYTF TGTGCCAGCAGCTTGGCTGATACAGGTACTAACTATGGCTACACCTTC
. . TRBJ1-1 TRBV24-1 CATSDLTNTEAFF TGTGCCACCAGTGATCTCACTAACACTGAAGCTTTCTTT
. . TRBJ1-5 TRBV11-2 CASSSQAGGSQPQHF TGTGCCAGCAGCTCTCAGGCGGGGGGCAGTCAGCCCCAGCATTTT
. . TRBJ2-6 TRBV7-9 CAAPRSISGANVLTF TGTGCCGCACCACGGAGCATCTCTGGGGCCAACGTCCTGACTTTC
. . TRBJ2-5 TRBV6-2/TRBV6-3 CASSAAAYQETQYF TGTGCCAGCAGTGCGGCCGCGTACCAAGAGACCCAGTACTTC
TRBD2 . TRBJ2-1 TRBV6-2/TRBV6-3 CASIPGTSGSSYNEQFF TGTGCCAGCATCCCCGGGACTAGCGGGAGTTCCTACAATGAGCAGTTCTTC
. . TRBJ2-6 TRBV5-1 CASAPGGANVLTF TGCGCCAGCGCTCCCGGTGGGGCCAACGTCCTGACTTTC
. . TRBJ1-2 TRBV10-1 CASSEGGSYGYTF TGCGCCAGCAGTGAAGGGGGAAGCTATGGCTACACCTTC
. . TRBJ1-4 TRBV10-1 CASSIGWGAVEKLFF TGCGCCAGCAGCATAGGGTGGGGCGCAGTAGAAAAACTGTTTTTT
. . TRBJ2-5 TRBV7-3 CASSLGGSGETQYF TGTGCCAGCAGCTTAGGGGGTTCGGGTGAGACCCAGTACTTC
TRBD2 . TRBJ2-3 TRBV13 CASSRGLAGKTTTDTQYF TGTGCCAGCAGCCGGGGACTAGCGGGAAAAACCACCACAGATACGCAGTATTTT
TRBD1 . TRBJ1-1 TRBV5-1 CASSGDSFEAFF TGCGCCAGCAGCGGGGACAGTTTTGAAGCTTTCTTT
. . TRBJ1-1 TRBV18 CASSNRVGAFF TGTGCCAGCTCAAACAGGGTGGGAGCTTTCTTT
. . TRBJ1-2 TRBV2 CASSLRSGEGAYGYTF TGTGCCAGCAGCCTACGGTCGGGGGAAGGGGCCTATGGCTACACCTTC
TRBD2 . TRBJ2-7 TRBV3-1/TRBV3-2 CASSRGTSGSYEQYF TGTGCCAGCAGCCGCGGGACTAGCGGATCCTACGAGCAGTACTTC
TRBD2 . TRBJ2-1 TRBV11-2 CASSLVTLAGVNEQFF TGTGCCAGCAGCTTAGTAACACTAGCGGGGGTCAATGAGCAGTTCTTC
TRBD1 . TRBJ1-1 TRBV18 CASSPPAGGTEAFF TGTGCCAGCTCACCACCGGCAGGGGGTACTGAAGCTTTCTTT
. . TRBJ2-2 TRBV6-6 CADKGKGWSGELFF TGTGCCGATAAGGGTAAAGGGTGGTCCGGGGAGCTGTTTTTT
. . TRBJ2-3 TRBV6-5 CASSRDQVLDTQYF TGTGCCAGCAGCCGCGACCAGGTCCTGGATACGCAGTATTTT